The sequence of this T cell receptor (beta chain) was determined in a study of radiation and T cells in renal cell carcinoma. At the level of the study: Nephrectomy followed 15 Gy stereotactic body radiation by 4 weeks. Study-level results: From baseline, blood top tumor clonotypes peaked at 2 weeks post-radiation.

Points on this clone: Its antigen is as yet unknown.

Profiled with immunoSEQ multiplex PCR; TCRdb holds only in-frame clones, not every one. The sample gives some 150,000 clones, 83% of which show up once; roughly 23% is in the top ten. Time point specified: baseline pretreatment blood. Treatment in this sample: 15 Gy SBRT to primary tumor, nephrectomy 4 weeks later. Serial blood draws occurred at baseline and 2 and 4 weeks post-SBRT. The material was blood, obtained from a patient whose treatment included radiotherapy and nephrectomy. This clonotype was obtained from a woman between 50 and 59 years old with renal cell carcinoma.

CDR3 amino acids: CADRNGGTEAFF. Written as DNA, the CDR3 is TGTGCCGACAGAAATGGGGGGACTGAAGCTTTCTTT. V gene TRBV2 combines with J gene TRBJ1-1; tentative D call: TRBD1 (5 bases). Germline lookup yields CDR1 SNHLY and CDR2 FYNNEI. The V gene lost 11 bases and the J gene lost 5 bases, with 15 bases spanning the gap. This CDR3 has 12 amino acids.